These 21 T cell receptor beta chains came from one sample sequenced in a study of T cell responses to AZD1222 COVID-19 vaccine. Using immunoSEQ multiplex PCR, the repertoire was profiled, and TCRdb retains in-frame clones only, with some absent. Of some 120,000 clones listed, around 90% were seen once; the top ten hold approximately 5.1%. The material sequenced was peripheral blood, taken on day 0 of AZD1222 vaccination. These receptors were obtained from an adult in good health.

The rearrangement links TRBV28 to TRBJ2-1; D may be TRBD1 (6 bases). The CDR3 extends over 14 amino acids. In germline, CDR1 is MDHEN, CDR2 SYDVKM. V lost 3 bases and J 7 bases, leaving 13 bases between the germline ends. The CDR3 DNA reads TGTGCCAGCAGTTTGCCACAGGGTGGTAATGAGCAGTTCTTC. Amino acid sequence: CASSLPQGGNEQFF.

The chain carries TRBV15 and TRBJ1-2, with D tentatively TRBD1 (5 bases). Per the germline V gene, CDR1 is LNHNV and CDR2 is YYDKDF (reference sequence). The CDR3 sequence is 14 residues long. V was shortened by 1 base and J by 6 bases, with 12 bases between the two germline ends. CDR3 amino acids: CATSRGVGQDGYTF. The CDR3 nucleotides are TGTGCCACCAGCAGAGGAGTGGGGCAAGATGGCTACACCTTC.

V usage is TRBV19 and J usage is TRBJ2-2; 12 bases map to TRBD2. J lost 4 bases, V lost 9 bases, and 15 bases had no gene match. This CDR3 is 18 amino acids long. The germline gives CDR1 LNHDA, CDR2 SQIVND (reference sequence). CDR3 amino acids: CASLGLTSGSPGTGELFF. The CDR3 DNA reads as TGTGCCAGCCTGGGTCTGACTAGCGGGAGTCCGGGCACCGGGGAGCTGTTTTTT.

The CDR3 DNA reads as TGTGCCAGCAGCTCTATAGCGGGAGGGCCGAGTAATGAGCAGTTCTTC. Its translation is CASSSIAGGPSNEQFF. V usage is TRBV11-3 and J usage is TRBJ2-1; 11 bases map to TRBD2. CDR3 length equals 16 residues. J was trimmed by 7 bases and V by 4 bases; bases with no gene match: 9. Germline CDR1 is SGHNT and CDR2 is YENEEA.

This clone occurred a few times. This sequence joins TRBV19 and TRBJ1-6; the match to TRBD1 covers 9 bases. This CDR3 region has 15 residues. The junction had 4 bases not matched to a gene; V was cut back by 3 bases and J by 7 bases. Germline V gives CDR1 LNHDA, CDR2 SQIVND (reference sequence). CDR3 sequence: CASSIRDRVNSPLHF. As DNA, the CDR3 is TGTGCCAGTAGTATCCGGGACAGGGTAAATTCACCCCTCCACTTT.

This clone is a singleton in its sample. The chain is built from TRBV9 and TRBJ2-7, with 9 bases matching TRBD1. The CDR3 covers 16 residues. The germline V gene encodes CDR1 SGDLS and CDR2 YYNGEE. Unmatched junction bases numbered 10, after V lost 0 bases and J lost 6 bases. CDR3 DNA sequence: TGTGCCAGCAGCGTAGGTCTGGGACAGGGCGCGGGCGAGCAGTACTTC. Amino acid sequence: CASSVGLGQGAGEQYF.

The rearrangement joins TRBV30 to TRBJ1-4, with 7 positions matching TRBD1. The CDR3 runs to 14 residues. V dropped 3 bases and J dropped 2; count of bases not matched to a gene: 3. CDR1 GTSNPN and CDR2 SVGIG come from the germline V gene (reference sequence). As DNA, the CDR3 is TGTGCCTGGAGGGGAGGGGGCACTAATGAAAAACTGTTTTTT. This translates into CAWRGGGTNEKLFF. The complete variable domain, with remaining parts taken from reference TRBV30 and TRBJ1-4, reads SQTIHQWPATLVQPVGSPLSLECTVEGTSNPNLYWYRQAAGRGLQLLFYSVGIGQISSEVPQNLSASRPQDRQFILSSKKLLLSDSGFYLCAWRGGGTNEKLFFGSGTQLSVL.

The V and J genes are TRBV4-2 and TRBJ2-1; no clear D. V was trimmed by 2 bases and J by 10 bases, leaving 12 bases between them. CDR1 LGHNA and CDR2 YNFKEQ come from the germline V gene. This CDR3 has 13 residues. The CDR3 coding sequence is TGTGCCAGCAGCCAATTAATGGGTGACGAGCAGTTCTTC. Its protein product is CASSQLMGDEQFF.

The CDR3 sequence: CAITDSYNSPLHF. CDR3 DNA: TGTGCCATCACGGATTCCTATAATTCACCCCTCCACTTT. The chain recombines TRBV10-3 with TRBJ1-6, with D unclear. The V gene's germline CDR1 is ENHRY and CDR2 SYGVKD. This CDR3 has 13 residues. V was shortened by 7 bases and J by 1 base, with 5 bases between the two germline ends.

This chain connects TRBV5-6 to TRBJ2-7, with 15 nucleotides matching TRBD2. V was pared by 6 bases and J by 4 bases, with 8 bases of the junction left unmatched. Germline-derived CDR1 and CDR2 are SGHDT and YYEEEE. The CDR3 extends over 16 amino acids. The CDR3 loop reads CASTPRTSGRVYEQYF. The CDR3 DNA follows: TGTGCCAGCACACCCCGGACTAGCGGGAGGGTATACGAGCAGTACTTC.

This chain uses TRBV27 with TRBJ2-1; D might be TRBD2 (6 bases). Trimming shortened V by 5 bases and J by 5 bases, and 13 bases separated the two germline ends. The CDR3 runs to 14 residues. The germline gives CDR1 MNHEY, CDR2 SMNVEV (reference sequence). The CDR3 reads CASSLPGGNNEQFF. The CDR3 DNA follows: TGTGCCAGCAGTCTCCCTGGGGGGAACAATGAGCAGTTCTTC.

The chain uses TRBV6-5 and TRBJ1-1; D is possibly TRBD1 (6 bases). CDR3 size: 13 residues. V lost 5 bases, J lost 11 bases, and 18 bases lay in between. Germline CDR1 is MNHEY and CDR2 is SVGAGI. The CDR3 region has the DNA TGTGCCAGCAGTCAGCCCCCCGCAGGGGTGGCTTTCTTT. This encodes CASSQPPAGVAFF.

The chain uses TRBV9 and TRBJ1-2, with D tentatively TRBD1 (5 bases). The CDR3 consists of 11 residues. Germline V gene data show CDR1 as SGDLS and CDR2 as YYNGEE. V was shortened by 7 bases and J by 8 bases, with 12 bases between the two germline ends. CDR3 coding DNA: TGTGCCAGCGGCGGGGGGAACGGCTACACCTTC. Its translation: CASGGGNGYTF.

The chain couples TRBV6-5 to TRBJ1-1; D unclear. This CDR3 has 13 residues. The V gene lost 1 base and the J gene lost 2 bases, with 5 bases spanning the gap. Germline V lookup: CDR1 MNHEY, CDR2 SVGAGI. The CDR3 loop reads CASSYWDNTEAFF. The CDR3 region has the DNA TGTGCCAGCAGTTACTGGGATAACACTGAAGCTTTCTTT.

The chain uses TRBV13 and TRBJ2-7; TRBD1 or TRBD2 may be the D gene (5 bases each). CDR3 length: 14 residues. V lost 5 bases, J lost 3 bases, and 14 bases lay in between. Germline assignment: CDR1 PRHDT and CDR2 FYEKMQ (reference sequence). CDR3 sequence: CASSDRDLNYEQYF. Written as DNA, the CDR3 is TGTGCCAGCAGCGATAGGGACCTTAACTACGAGCAGTACTTC.

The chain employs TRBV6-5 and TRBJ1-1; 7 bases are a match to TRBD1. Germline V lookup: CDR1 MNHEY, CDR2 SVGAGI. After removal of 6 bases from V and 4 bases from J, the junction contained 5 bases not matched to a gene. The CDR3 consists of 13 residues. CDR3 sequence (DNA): TGTGCCAGCAGGTCAACAGGGGCCACTGAAGCTTTCTTT. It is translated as CASRSTGATEAFF.

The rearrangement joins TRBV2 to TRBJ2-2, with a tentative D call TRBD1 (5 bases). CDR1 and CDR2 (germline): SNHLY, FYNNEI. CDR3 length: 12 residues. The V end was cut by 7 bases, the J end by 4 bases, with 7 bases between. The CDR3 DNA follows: TGTGCCAGCACAGGGCGCACCGGGGAGCTGTTTTTT. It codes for CASTGRTGELFF. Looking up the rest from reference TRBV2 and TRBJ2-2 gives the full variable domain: EPEVTQTPSHQVTQMGQEVILRCVPISNHLYFYWYRQILGQKVEFLVSFYNNEISEKSEIFDDQFSVERPDGSNFTLKIRSTKLEDSAMYFCASTGRTGELFFGEGSRLTVL.

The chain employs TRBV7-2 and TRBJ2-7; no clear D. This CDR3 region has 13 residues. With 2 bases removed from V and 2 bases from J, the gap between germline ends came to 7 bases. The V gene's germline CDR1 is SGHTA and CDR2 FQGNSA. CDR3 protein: CASSLTSAYEQYF. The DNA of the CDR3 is TGTGCCAGCAGCTTAACGTCAGCCTACGAGCAGTACTTC.

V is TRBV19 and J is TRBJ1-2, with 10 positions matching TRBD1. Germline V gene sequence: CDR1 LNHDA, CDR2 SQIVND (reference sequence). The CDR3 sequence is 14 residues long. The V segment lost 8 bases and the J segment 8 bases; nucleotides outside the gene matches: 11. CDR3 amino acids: CASARDRGSGGYTF. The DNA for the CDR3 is TGTGCCAGTGCCCGGGACAGGGGTTCGGGGGGCTACACCTTC.

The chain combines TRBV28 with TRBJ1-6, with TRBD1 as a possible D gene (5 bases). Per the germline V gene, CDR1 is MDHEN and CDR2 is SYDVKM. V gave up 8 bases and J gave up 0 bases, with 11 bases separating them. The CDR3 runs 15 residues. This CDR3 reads CASLGGSSYNSPLHF. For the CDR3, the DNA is TGTGCCAGCCTGGGGGGGAGCTCCTATAATTCACCCCTCCACTTT.

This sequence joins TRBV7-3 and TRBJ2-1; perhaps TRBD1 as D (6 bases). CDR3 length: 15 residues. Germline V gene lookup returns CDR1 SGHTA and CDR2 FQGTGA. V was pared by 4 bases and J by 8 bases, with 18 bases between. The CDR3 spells CASSSENRAFHEQFF. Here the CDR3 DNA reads TGTGCCAGCAGCTCTGAAAACAGGGCTTTCCATGAGCAGTTCTTC.